The 22 T cell receptor beta chains below were found in one sample sequenced in a study of a mutant IDH1 vaccine in newly diagnosed glioma. Assay used: immunoSEQ multiplex PCR; TCRdb lists only in-frame clones, some missing. The table has about 51,000 clones, around 78% seen once. Regarding time point: week 5, during vaccination. The investigators gave 300 ug of mutant IDH1 20-mer peptide in each vaccine dose, together with topical imiquimod. No cognate antigen is known for these TCRs. Material: PBMCs, obtained from a glioma patient whose treatment included an IDH1 peptide vaccine. Receptors were obtained from a man between 50 and 59 years old with glioma.

V is TRBV15 and J is TRBJ1-4; D is possibly TRBD1 (5 bases). With 5 bases removed from V and 2 bases from J, the gap between germline ends came to 21 bases. Germline values: CDR1 LNHNV, CDR2 YYDKDF (reference sequence). CDR3 length: 18 amino acids. CDR3 sequence: CATSGRDGSLITNEKLFF. The CDR3 DNA follows: TGTGCCACCAGCGGGAGGGACGGGAGCCTAATTACTAATGAAAAACTGTTTTTT.

This clone was recorded a few times. The rearrangement uses TRBV19 and TRBJ2-3, with 9 bases identical to TRBD1. V lost 5 bases, J lost 3 bases, and 9 bases stayed unmatched. This CDR3 comprises 16 residues. The V gene's germline CDR1 is LNHDA and CDR2 SQIVND (reference sequence). CDR3 nucleotide sequence: TGTGCCAGTAGTTCCGAGGAGGACAGGGGAACAGATACGCAGTATTTT. This sequence encodes CASSSEEDRGTDTQYF.

This chain uses TRBV11-2 with TRBJ1-1; D is uncertain. With 1 base removed from V and 0 bases from J, the gap between germline ends came to 6 bases. The CDR3 runs to 14 residues. Looked up from germline, CDR1 is SGHAT and CDR2 is FQNNGV. This chain's CDR3 is CASSLGTMNTEAFF. In nucleotides, the CDR3 is TGTGCCAGCAGCTTAGGTACGATGAACACTGAAGCTTTCTTT. The full variable domain, its missing parts supplied by reference TRBV11-2 and TRBJ1-1, is EAGVAQSPRYKIIEKRQSVAFWCNPISGHATLYWYQQILGQGPKLLIQFQNNGVVDDSQLPKDRFSAERLKGVDSTLKIQPAKLEDSAVYLCASSLGTMNTEAFFGQGTRLTVV.

V usage is TRBV5-1 and J usage is TRBJ1-1, with D unresolved. This CDR3 is built from 14 residues. Germline V CDR1 and CDR2: SGHRS, YFSETQ. V was cut by 2 bases and J by 5 bases, with 13 bases left in between. The CDR3 region has the DNA TGCGCCAGCAGCTTAACCCTTCGGAAAACTGAAGCTTTCTTT. This sequence encodes CASSLTLRKTEAFF.

The rearrangement links TRBV29-1 to TRBJ2-1; D gene uncertain. Looked up from germline, CDR1 is SQVTM and CDR2 is ANQGSEA. The ends were cut back, 5 bases at V and 8 bases at J, with 10 bases in the middle. The CDR3 spans 11 residues. The CDR3 here is CSVSQVDEQFF. The DNA for the CDR3 is TGCAGCGTTTCTCAGGTGGATGAGCAGTTCTTC.

The rearrangement joins TRBV5-6 to TRBJ2-3; TRBD2 might be the D (5 bases). The CDR3 extends over 17 amino acids. V lost 2 bases and J lost 3, with 19 bases in between. From germline, CDR1 is SGHDT and CDR2 YYEEEE. This chain's CDR3 is CASSFRTSSLRTDTQYF. CDR3 nucleotides: TGTGCCAGCAGCTTTAGGACTTCCTCCTTGAGAACAGATACGCAGTATTTT. The full variable domain, with the rest looked up from reference TRBV5-6 and TRBJ2-3, is DAGVTQSPTHLIKTRGQQVTLRCSPKSGHDTVSWYQQALGQGPQFIFQYYEEEERQRGNFPDRFSGHQFPNYSSELNVNALLLGDSALYLCASSFRTSSLRTDTQYFGPGTRLTVL.

This clone turned up a few times. J is TRBJ2-7 and V is TRBV29-1, with D perhaps TRBD2 (5 bases). Germline assignment: CDR1 SQVTM and CDR2 ANQGSEA. Between the trimmed V and J ends, which lost 4 bases and 0 bases, there was a span of 7 bases. The CDR3 runs 12 residues. The CDR3 protein is CSVAGSSYEQYF. Written as DNA, the CDR3 is TGCAGCGTTGCGGGATCCTCCTACGAGCAGTACTTC.

J is TRBJ1-3 and V is TRBV9; D perhaps matches TRBD1 (6 bases). V was shortened by 4 bases and J by 4 bases, with 15 bases between the two germline ends. This CDR3 is 15 amino acids long. Looked up from germline, CDR1 is SGDLS and CDR2 is YYNGEE. The CDR3 sequence is CASSITTGKGNTIYF. CDR3 nucleotides: TGTGCCAGCAGCATTACGACAGGCAAGGGAAACACCATATATTTT.

The chain couples TRBV19 to TRBJ2-2; D is unclear. V was shortened by 9 bases and J by 3 bases, with 11 bases between the two germline ends. Germline V gives CDR1 LNHDA, CDR2 SQIVND (reference sequence). CDR3 length equals 13 residues. CDR3 sequence: CASNGLYTGELFF. The CDR3 DNA is TGTGCCAGCAACGGGCTTTACACCGGGGAGCTGTTTTTT.

The rearrangement links TRBV2 to TRBJ1-2; D is undetermined. Trimming stripped 3 bases from V and 2 bases from J, with 7 bases between. The CDR3 length is 13 residues. CDR1 and CDR2 from the germline V gene are SNHLY and FYNNEI. In DNA form, the CDR3 reads TGTGCCAGCAGTGATACCGGGAACTATGGCTACACCTTC. This codes for CASSDTGNYGYTF.

The V call is TRBV5-1, the J call TRBJ1-1; 7 positions agree with TRBD1. The ends lost 2 bases at V and 1 base at J; junction bases unmatched: 2. The CDR3 consists of 14 residues. Germline assignment: CDR1 SGHRS and CDR2 YFSETQ. For the CDR3, the DNA is TGCGCCAGCAGCTTCGACAGGGCGAACACTGAAGCTTTCTTT. This translates into CASSFDRANTEAFF.

The rearrangement links TRBV9 to TRBJ1-1; TRBD1 agrees at 7 bases. This CDR3 is built from 15 residues. From germline, CDR1 is SGDLS and CDR2 YYNGEE. The J segment lost 2 bases and the V segment lost 3 bases, leaving 7 bases of the junction unmatched. This chain's CDR3 is CASSEGGQLNTEAFF. In DNA, the CDR3 is TGTGCCAGCAGCGAGGGGGGACAGTTAAACACTGAAGCTTTCTTT. The full variable domain, completed using reference TRBV9 and TRBJ1-1, is DSGVTQTPKHLITATGQRVTLRCSPRSGDLSVYWYQQSLDQGLQFLIQYYNGEERAKGNILERFSAQQFPDLHSELNLSSLELGDSALYFCASSEGGQLNTEAFFGQGTRLTVV.

In its sample, this clone was seen once. DNA for the CDR3: TGTGCCAGCAAGACTTACAGGGGTGGCGAGACCCAGTACTTC. Residues: CASKTYRGGETQYF. The rearrangement links TRBV2 to TRBJ2-5; 7 positions match TRBD1. This CDR3 spans 14 amino acids. Per germline, CDR1 SNHLY and CDR2 FYNNEI. J lost 5 bases, V lost 7 bases, and 10 bases had no gene match.

This chain links TRBV28 with TRBJ1-5, with D tentatively TRBD1 (5 bases). In germline, CDR1 is MDHEN, CDR2 SYDVKM. This CDR3 spans 14 amino acids. The DNA of the CDR3 is TGTGCTTCCAGGGCGGTAAGAGGCAATCAGCCCCAGCATTTT. Protein sequence: CASRAVRGNQPQHF.

In its sample, this clone was seen a few times. The chain uses TRBV9 and TRBJ1-1; TRBD1 might be the D (5 bases). V dropped 0 bases and J dropped 3 bases, with 15 bases sitting between them. CDR1 is SGDLS and CDR2 is YYNGEE in the germline V gene. The CDR3 totals 16 residues. CDR3 loop: CASSVDGMGDDTEAFF. The CDR3 DNA reads as TGTGCCAGCAGCGTAGACGGGATGGGGGATGACACTGAAGCTTTCTTT.

The chain has TRBV30 and TRBJ1-1; unclear D gene. CDR1 is GTSNPN, CDR2 SVGIG, per germline (reference sequence). The length of the CDR3 is 16 residues. V was pared by 2 bases and J by 4 bases, with 20 bases between. The CDR3 DNA follows: TGTGCCTGGAGTACTCACCGTGTTGAAGTACGCACTGAAGCTTTCTTT. It codes for CAWSTHRVEVRTEAFF.

J is TRBJ1-1 and V is TRBV27; the D is unclear. Trimming stripped 6 bases from V and 5 bases from J, with 13 bases between. CDR3 length equals 13 residues. Germline CDR1 and CDR2: MNHEY and SMNVEV (reference sequence). CDR3 DNA: TGTGCCAGCAGCGTCACGGCGAGGACTGAAGCTTTCTTT. The encoded protein is CASSVTARTEAFF.

The chain joins TRBV12-2 to TRBJ1-5. TRBV12-2 is reported as a pseudogene. CDR3 length equals 12 residues. CDR3 amino acids: CASKVDRKPQHF. In nucleotides, the CDR3 is TGTGCAAGTAAGGTCGATAGGAAGCCCCAGCATTTT.

The rearrangement links TRBV30 to TRBJ1-5; the match to TRBD1 covers 9 bases. The J segment lost 1 base and the V segment lost 4 bases, leaving 8 bases of the junction unmatched. This CDR3 has 16 residues. CDR1 is GTSNPN and CDR2 is SVGIG in the germline V gene (reference sequence). CDR3 amino acids: CAWTAGTGYSNQPQHF. The DNA for the CDR3 is TGTGCCTGGACCGCCGGGACAGGGTACAGCAATCAGCCCCAGCATTTT. Supplemented by reference TRBV30 and TRBJ1-5, the full variable domain reads SQTIHQWPATLVQPVGSPLSLECTVEGTSNPNLYWYRQAAGRGLQLLFYSVGIGQISSEVPQNLSASRPQDRQFILSSKKLLLSDSGFYLCAWTAGTGYSNQPQHFGDGTRLSIL.

This chain connects TRBV5-6 to TRBJ1-5; D remains ambiguous. V lost 5 bases and J 3 bases, leaving 9 bases between the germline ends. CDR3 length: 13 residues. Germline CDR1 SGHDT, CDR2 YYEEEE. CDR3 in amino acids: CASSSRSNQPQHF. DNA for the CDR3: TGTGCCAGCAGTTCGAGGTCCAATCAGCCCCAGCATTTT.

This clone has a handful of counts. J is TRBJ1-1 and V is TRBV4-1; D not certain. Germline CDR1 and CDR2: MGHRA and YSYEKL. This CDR3 region has 16 residues. V shed 0 bases and J shed 0 bases, with 11 bases lying between them. The CDR3 bases are TGCGCCAGCAGCCAAGAGGTTGGCTTCATGAACACTGAAGCTTTCTTT. This gives the protein CASSQEVGFMNTEAFF.

This clone appeared once. The chain joins TRBV19 to TRBJ2-3; 8 bases align to TRBD2. The CDR3 is made up of 16 amino acids. J gave up 4 bases and V 4 bases, and 10 bases lay outside the gene matches. Germline loops: CDR1 LNHDA, CDR2 SQIVND (reference sequence). CDR3 sequence: CASSKRDSGRADTQYF. CDR3 coding DNA: TGTGCCAGTAGTAAACGGGACTCCGGGAGGGCAGATACGCAGTATTTT.